A single sample is the source of the 10 T cell receptor beta chains below, sequenced in a study of OX40 agonist ivuxolimab in advanced cancers. Data came from immunoSEQ multiplex PCR; TCRdb stores just in-frame clones and leaves some out. The sample has some 57,000 clones, almost 85% seen once. The source material was CD4+ or CD8+ T cells sorted from blood, sampled in a trial of the OX40 agonist ivuxolimab. Receptors originate from an adult with an advanced solid tumor such as melanoma, head and neck, liver or kidney cancer.

The J gene is TRBJ1-3, the V gene TRBV7-3, with D possibly matching TRBD1 (5 bases). Trimming removed 0 bases from V and 5 bases from J, with 14 bases in between. Germline V lookup: CDR1 SGHTA, CDR2 FQGTGA. The CDR3 loop spans 16 amino acids. This CDR3 is CASSLTAGPTRNTIYF. DNA for the CDR3: TGTGCCAGCAGCTTAACGGCAGGGCCCACCAGAAACACCATATATTTT. The complete variable domain, with remaining parts taken from reference TRBV7-3 and TRBJ1-3, reads GAGVSQTPSNKVTEKGKYVELRCDPISGHTALYWYRQSLGQGPEFLIYFQGTGAADDSGLPNDRFFAVRPEGSVSTLKIQRTERGDSAVYLCASSLTAGPTRNTIYFGEGSWLTVV.

This chain joins TRBV28 and TRBJ2-2, with D possibly being TRBD2 (7 bases). Germline-derived CDR1 and CDR2 are MDHEN and SYDVKM. V lost 4 bases and J 3 bases, leaving 12 bases between the germline ends. The CDR3 runs to 15 residues. CDR3 sequence: CASSSGEGDTGELFF. The CDR3 DNA sequence: TGTGCCAGCAGTTCAGGGGAGGGGGACACCGGGGAGCTGTTTTTT.

The gene calls are TRBV28 and TRBJ2-2; D remains ambiguous. V was trimmed by 6 bases and J by 2 bases, leaving 4 bases between them. Germline loops: CDR1 MDHEN, CDR2 SYDVKM. This CDR3 has 12 residues. CDR3 sequence: CASRLNTGELFF. DNA of the CDR3: TGTGCCAGCAGACTAAACACCGGGGAGCTGTTTTTT.

In its sample, this clone was seen a few times. CDR3 in amino acids: CASSPYGTENYGYTF. The CDR3 DNA reads TGTGCCAGCAGTCCATATGGGACAGAAAACTATGGCTACACCTTC. V is TRBV28 and J is TRBJ1-2; TRBD1 matches at 7 bases. The ends lost 5 bases at V and 2 bases at J; junction bases unmatched: 8. This CDR3 has 15 residues. Germline assignment: CDR1 MDHEN and CDR2 SYDVKM.

The J gene is TRBJ2-5, the V gene TRBV9, with 10 bases identical to TRBD2. The germline CDR1 and CDR2 sequences are SGDLS and YYNGEE. The CDR3 length is 18 residues. V lost 4 bases, J lost 2 bases, and 14 bases stayed unmatched. CDR3 nucleotide sequence: TGTGCCAGCAGCCCTCGTGGGCTAGCGGGAGTTTTACAAGAGACCCAGTACTTC. Protein: CASSPRGLAGVLQETQYF.

V and J are TRBV13 and TRBJ1-2, with 7 bases identical to TRBD1. CDR1 is PRHDT and CDR2 is FYEKMQ in the germline V gene (reference sequence). V shed 5 bases, J shed 5 bases, and the junction held 11 bases outside the gene matches. The CDR3 length is 15 residues. CDR3 DNA sequence: TGTGCCAGCAGCCCGCGGGAGGGGGCTTCATATGGCTACACCTTC. This translates into CASSPREGASYGYTF.

This chain joins TRBV6-5 and TRBJ2-6, with D perhaps matching TRBD2 (5 bases). V lost 9 bases to trimming and J lost 1 base, with 7 bases between them. The germline V gene encodes CDR1 MNHEY and CDR2 SVGAGI. The CDR3 loop spans 13 amino acids. CDR3 sequence: CASEGSGANVLTF. In DNA form, the CDR3 reads TGTGCCAGTGAGGGTTCTGGGGCCAACGTCCTGACTTTC.

The chain combines TRBV28 with TRBJ2-6, with TRBD1 matching 7 bases. Germline CDR1 is MDHEN and CDR2 is SYDVKM. V shed 5 bases and J 0 bases; nucleotides not matched to a gene: 13. CDR3 length: 19 residues. CDR3 in DNA: TGTGCCAGCAGTCGTTTGACCGGACAGGACCTCTCTGGGGCCAACGTCCTGACTTTC. This encodes CASSRLTGQDLSGANVLTF.

The chain couples TRBV6-6 to TRBJ1-4; 9 bases map to TRBD1. The trim removed 6 bases at V and 0 bases at J, leaving 5 bases unmatched. The CDR3 is made up of 16 amino acids. Germline CDR1 is MNHNY and CDR2 is SVGAGI (reference sequence). The CDR3 here is CASSHRGQATNEKLFF. CDR3 bases: TGTGCCAGCAGCCACAGGGGGCAGGCAACTAATGAAAAACTGTTTTTT.

This sequence joins TRBV6-1 and TRBJ1-1; 9 bases map to TRBD1. Germline V CDR1 and CDR2: MNHNS, SASEGT. There are 12 residues in the CDR3. V trimming: 6 bases; J trimming: 4 bases; junction bases outside the gene matches: 0. Here the CDR3 reads CASRDRGTEAFF. The CDR3 coding sequence is TGTGCCAGCAGGGACAGGGGCACTGAAGCTTTCTTT.